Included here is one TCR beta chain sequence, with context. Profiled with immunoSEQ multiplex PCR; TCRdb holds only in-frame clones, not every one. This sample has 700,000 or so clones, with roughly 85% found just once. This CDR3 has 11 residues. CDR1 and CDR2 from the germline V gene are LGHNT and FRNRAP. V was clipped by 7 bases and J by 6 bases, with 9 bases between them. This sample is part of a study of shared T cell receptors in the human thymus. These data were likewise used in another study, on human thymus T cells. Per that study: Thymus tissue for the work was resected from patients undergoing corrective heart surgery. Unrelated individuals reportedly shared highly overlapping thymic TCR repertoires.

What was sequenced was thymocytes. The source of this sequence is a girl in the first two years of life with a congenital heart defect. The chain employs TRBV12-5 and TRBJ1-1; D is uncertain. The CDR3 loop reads CASVGVAEAFF. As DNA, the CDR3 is TGTGCTAGTGTCGGGGTTGCTGAAGCTTTCTTT.